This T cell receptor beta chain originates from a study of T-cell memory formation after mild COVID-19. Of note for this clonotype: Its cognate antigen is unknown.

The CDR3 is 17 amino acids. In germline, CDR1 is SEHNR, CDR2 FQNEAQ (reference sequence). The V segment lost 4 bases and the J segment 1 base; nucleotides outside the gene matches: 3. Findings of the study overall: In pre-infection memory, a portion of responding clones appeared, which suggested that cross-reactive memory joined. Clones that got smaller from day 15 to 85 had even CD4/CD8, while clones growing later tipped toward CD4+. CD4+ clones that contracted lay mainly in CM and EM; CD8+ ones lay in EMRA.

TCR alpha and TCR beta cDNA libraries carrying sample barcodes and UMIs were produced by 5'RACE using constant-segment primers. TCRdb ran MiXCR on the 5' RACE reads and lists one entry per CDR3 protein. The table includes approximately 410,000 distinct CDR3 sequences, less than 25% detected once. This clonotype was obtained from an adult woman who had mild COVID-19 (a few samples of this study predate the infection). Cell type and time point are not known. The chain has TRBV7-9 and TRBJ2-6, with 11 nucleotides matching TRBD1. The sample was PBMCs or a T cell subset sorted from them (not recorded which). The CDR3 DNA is TGTGCCAGCAGCTACGGGACAGGGGGATCTGGGGCCAACGTCCTGACTTTC. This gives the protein CASSYGTGGSGANVLTF.